The 10 T cell receptor beta chains below all came from one sample that was sequenced in a study of blood T cell repertoires in COVID-19. Sequencing was performed with immunoSEQ multiplex PCR; in TCRdb, only in-frame clones are kept and a portion is missing. This sample carries 100,000 to 150,000 clones, about four fifths of them seen once, and the ten largest clones take 12%. Material for sequencing was peripheral blood. Receptors were obtained from a man in his sixties with acute or convalescent COVID-19.

The chain combines TRBV3-1 (or the pseudogene TRBV3-2) with TRBJ2-7; 10 positions agree with TRBD2. J gave up 0 bases and V 4 bases, and 3 bases lay outside the gene matches. The CDR3 is made up of 15 amino acids. The germline V gene encodes CDR1 LGHDT and CDR2 YNNKEL (reference sequence). CDR3 protein: CASSLWTSGSYEQYF. The DNA of the CDR3 is TGTGCCAGCAGCCTATGGACTAGCGGCTCCTACGAGCAGTACTTC.

The chain carries TRBV24-1 and TRBJ2-3; TRBD1 might be the D (6 bases). Trimming left V 3 bases short and J 1 base short, with 13 bases between. Germline loops: CDR1 KGHDR, CDR2 SFDVKD. The CDR3 consists of 16 residues. The CDR3 DNA is TGTGCCACCAGTGATCACGACAGGTGGGGCACAGATACGCAGTATTTT. Translation gives CATSDHDRWGTDTQYF.

The chain is built from TRBV27 and TRBJ2-5, with 11 bases matching TRBD2. The CDR3 is 17 residues long. With V trimmed by 1 base and J by 5 bases, 9 bases remained unmatched. The germline V gene encodes CDR1 MNHEY and CDR2 SMNVEV (reference sequence). CDR3 sequence reads: CASSLFGLAGGQETQYF. In nucleotides, the CDR3 is TGTGCCAGCAGTTTATTTGGCCTAGCGGGAGGCCAGGAGACCCAGTACTTC.

This clone was counted between two and nine times. The gene calls are TRBV30 and TRBJ1-5; D is ambiguous. The CDR3 contains 14 residues. The V gene lost 0 bases and the J gene lost 3 bases, with 9 bases spanning the gap. Looked up from germline, CDR1 is GTSNPN and CDR2 is SVGIG (reference sequence). CDR3 in amino acids: CAWSVGGNNQPQHF. In nucleotides, the CDR3 is TGTGCCTGGAGTGTAGGAGGGAACAATCAGCCCCAGCATTTT.

The chain joins TRBV9 to TRBJ2-1; 9 positions agree with TRBD1. Germline trimming cut 0 bases from V and 8 bases from J; bases unmatched to any gene: 9. Per the germline V gene, CDR1 is SGDLS and CDR2 is YYNGEE. CDR3 size: 16 residues. The CDR3 protein is CASSVEGTGPGDEQFF. Written as DNA, the CDR3 is TGTGCCAGCAGCGTAGAGGGGACAGGGCCTGGCGATGAGCAGTTCTTC.

The rearrangement uses TRBV9 and TRBJ2-1, with D maybe TRBD1 (6 bases). Per germline, CDR1 SGDLS and CDR2 YYNGEE. The germline V and J ends were trimmed by 3 bases and 8 bases, with 15 bases remaining between them. The CDR3 covers 14 residues. DNA of the CDR3: TGTGCCAGCAGCGGGCTGACAGGATTGGATGAGCAGTTCTTC. Its protein is CASSGLTGLDEQFF.

Of note for this clone: This sample also contains other DNA sequences that code for the same CDR3. The V gene is TRBV24-1, the J gene TRBJ2-7; 10 nucleotides match TRBD1. With V trimmed by 2 bases and J by 2 bases, 2 bases remained unmatched. This CDR3 has 15 amino acids. The V gene's germline CDR1 is KGHDR and CDR2 SFDVKD. For the CDR3, the DNA is TGTGCCACCAGTGATTCTGGACAGGGGGCCTACGAGCAGTACTTC. Residues: CATSDSGQGAYEQYF.

Only a few counts were recorded for this clone. The genes are TRBV3-1 (or the pseudogene TRBV3-2) and TRBJ2-7, with 7 positions matching TRBD1. J lost 5 bases, V lost 3 bases, and 7 bases had no gene match. The CDR3 runs to 14 residues. Per the germline V gene, CDR1 is LGHDT and CDR2 is YNNKEL (reference sequence). CDR3 sequence: CASSHVSTGDEQYF. The DNA for the CDR3 is TGTGCCAGCAGCCACGTTAGTACAGGGGACGAGCAGTACTTC.

Here the CDR3 DNA reads TGTGCCAGCAGTTTTTCGGGGGAGGCCTACAATGAGCAGTTCTTC. It translates to CASSFSGEAYNEQFF. The genes are TRBV28 and TRBJ2-1; D may be TRBD2 (6 bases). The CDR3 runs to 15 residues. The germline CDR1 and CDR2 sequences are MDHEN and SYDVKM. V was shortened by 3 bases and J by 2 bases, with 11 bases between the two germline ends.

V and J are TRBV28 and TRBJ1-1; D is unclear. The V end lost 2 bases, the J end lost 5 bases, and 6 bases lay between the germline ends. The V gene's germline CDR1 is MDHEN and CDR2 SYDVKM. The CDR3 consists of 12 residues. The CDR3 DNA follows: TGTGCCAGCAGTTTAGCGTTGACTGAAGCTTTCTTT. Its translation is CASSLALTEAFF.